These 7 T cell receptor beta chains were all obtained from the same sample, sequenced in a study of control samples from healthy donors and cancer patients. Repertoires were generated with immunoSEQ multiplex PCR, while TCRdb's copy carries only in-frame clones and drops some. The sample carries more than 150,000 clones, approximately 90% recorded once. Sequenced: blood. These TCRs come from a woman aged 25 to 39 in good health.

The V call is TRBV21-1, the J call TRBJ1-4. TRBV21-1 is a listed pseudogene. This CDR3 comprises 15 residues. The CDR3 DNA reads as TGTGCCAGCCCAAACGCGCCCCCGGGGGGGGAAAAACTGTTTTTT. This encodes CASPNAPPGGEKLFF.

The chain combines TRBV27 with TRBJ2-3; weak D call: TRBD1 (5 bases). Germline CDR1 and CDR2: MNHEY and SMNVEV (reference sequence). The CDR3 length is 15 residues. Trimming cost V 2 bases and J 2 bases, with 11 bases left between them. In DNA, the CDR3 is TGTGCCAGCAGTTTAGAGTTTGGGGCCACAGATACGCAGTATTTT. It yields the protein CASSLEFGATDTQYF.

V and J are TRBV20-1 and TRBJ1-2; D uncertain. The CDR3 has 10 amino acids. Germline CDR1 is DFQATT and CDR2 is SNEGSKA (reference sequence). The ends were cut back, 1 base at V and 8 bases at J, with 5 bases in the middle. This CDR3 reads CSARVNGYTF. For the CDR3, the DNA is TGCAGTGCTAGAGTTAACGGCTACACCTTC.

In this sample, this clone turned up a few times. The CDR3 here is CASIESRDNNQPQHF. The CDR3 coding sequence is TGTGCCAGCATCGAATCACGAGACAACAATCAGCCCCAGCATTTT. V gene TRBV6-6 combines with J gene TRBJ1-5; D is ambiguous. V gave up 7 bases and J gave up 3 bases, with 16 bases separating them. The germline V gene encodes CDR1 MNHNY and CDR2 SVGAGI (reference sequence). The CDR3 is 15 residues long.

The rearrangement joins TRBV9 to TRBJ1-3; no firm D call. Trimming left V 3 bases short and J 6 bases short, with 10 bases between. CDR3 length: 13 amino acids. Germline V gene sequence: CDR1 SGDLS, CDR2 YYNGEE. CDR3 amino acids: CASSGPQENTIYF. In DNA, the CDR3 is TGTGCCAGCAGCGGACCGCAGGAAAACACCATATATTTT.

This chain joins TRBV4-2 and TRBJ2-5, with D perhaps TRBD2 (5 bases). The CDR3 consists of 16 residues. Trimming shortened V by 3 bases and J by 5 bases, and 19 bases separated the two germline ends. The V gene's germline CDR1 is LGHNA and CDR2 YNFKEQ. As DNA, the CDR3 is TGTGCCAGCAGCCATTCAATGGAGGAGTTCCGGGAGACCCAGTACTTC. This gives the protein CASSHSMEEFRETQYF.

This clone occurred a few times. The chain uses TRBV7-8 and TRBJ2-2; D is undetermined. V lost 2 bases, J lost 7 bases, and 5 bases lay in between. The V gene's germline CDR1 is SGHVS and CDR2 FQNEAQ. The CDR3 runs 12 residues. The chain's CDR3 is CASSLSLGELFF. The CDR3 bases are TGTGCCAGCAGCTTATCGCTCGGGGAGCTGTTTTTT.